These 10 T cell receptor beta chains were sequenced from one sample in a study of blood T cell repertoires in COVID-19. The protocol was immunoSEQ multiplex PCR, while the TCRdb copy is restricted to in-frame clones and leaves out a portion. The data hold fewer than 250,000 clones, with roughly 90% observed a single time. Sequencing was carried out using peripheral blood. The receptors shown here come from a man between 65 and 79 years old with acute or convalescent COVID-19.

The rearrangement joins TRBV25-1 to TRBJ1-1; 11 positions agree with TRBD1. Losses at the gene ends were 5 bases for V and 0 bases for J; bases not matched to a gene: 5. This CDR3 comprises 16 residues. The germline gives CDR1 MGHDK, CDR2 SYGVNS. The CDR3 is CASSRTGGGMNTEAFF. The CDR3 DNA reads TGTGCCAGCAGTCGGACAGGGGGCGGAATGAACACTGAAGCTTTCTTT.

The chain links TRBV18 to TRBJ2-1; TRBD1 agrees at 8 bases. The germline CDR1 and CDR2 sequences are KGHSH and LQKENI. The CDR3 contains 15 residues. J was trimmed by 6 bases and V by 6 bases; bases with no gene match: 10. CDR3 coding DNA: TGTGCCAGCTCTCCGATGACAGGGGTTCGCAATGAGCAGTTCTTC. Its translation: CASSPMTGVRNEQFF.

This chain links TRBV19 with TRBJ1-5, with 7 bases lining up with TRBD1. The CDR3 is 14 residues long. Germline V gene sequence: CDR1 LNHDA, CDR2 SQIVND (reference sequence). J lost 4 bases, V lost 1 base, and 1 base had no gene match. The CDR3 DNA follows: TGTGCCAGTAGTATAGGGACAGGAAATCAGCCCCAGCATTTT. Protein: CASSIGTGNQPQHF. The full variable domain, completed using reference TRBV19 and TRBJ1-5, is DGGITQSPKYLFRKEGQNVTLSCEQNLNHDAMYWYRQDPGQGLRLIYYSQIVNDFQKGDIAEGYSVSREKKESFPLTVTSAQKNPTAFYLCASSIGTGNQPQHFGDGTRLSIL.

This clone was detected only once. The V and J genes are TRBV12-3 or TRBV12-4 and TRBJ2-7; 7 nucleotides match TRBD1. The CDR3 sequence is 13 residues long. V lost 6 bases to trimming and J lost 2 bases; unmatched junction nucleotides: 4. CDR3 amino acids: CASSLQGTYEQYF. CDR3 nucleotide sequence: TGTGCCAGCAGCCTACAGGGGACCTACGAGCAGTACTTC.

A note on this clone: Other DNA sequences within the sample encode an identical CDR3. The CDR3 nucleotides read TGTGCCAGCAGCCAAGAGCGAGGATTTGGGGAGACCCAGTACTTC. It codes for CASSQERGFGETQYF. The chain joins TRBV14 to TRBJ2-5, with D hard to call. Germline CDR1 and CDR2: SGHDN and FVKESK. Between the trimmed V and J ends, which lost 0 bases and 5 bases, there was a span of 13 bases. The CDR3 runs 15 residues.

The chain carries TRBV5-6 and TRBJ2-1, with 14 bases matching TRBD2. This CDR3 has 14 residues. With 4 bases clipped from V and 9 bases from J, the junction kept 3 bases outside the gene matches. CDR1 is SGHDT, CDR2 YYEEEE, per germline. CDR3 bases: TGTGCCAGCAGCATAGGACTAGCGGGAGGTGAGCAGTTCTTC. Translation: CASSIGLAGGEQFF.

The chain recombines TRBV21-1 with TRBJ1-3; TRBD1, the D gene given by the table, was not confirmed from the DNA. TRBV21-1 is classified as a pseudogene. The CDR3 contains 17 residues. Here the CDR3 reads CASSKKATTGIGYTIYF. The CDR3 DNA is TGTGCCAGCAGCAAAAAAGCCACCACAGGGATAGGGTACACCATATATTTT.

The J gene is TRBJ1-2, the V gene TRBV28; D is possibly TRBD1 (5 bases). Germline V gene sequence: CDR1 MDHEN, CDR2 SYDVKM. V shed 6 bases and J shed 4 bases, with 18 bases lying between them. The CDR3 contains 15 residues. In nucleotides, the CDR3 is TGTGCCAGCAGGGGGGGTGGGGCTGGGTCCTATGGCTACACCTTC. Its translation: CASRGGGAGSYGYTF.

V usage is TRBV7-9 and J usage is TRBJ1-2, with D perhaps TRBD1 (5 bases). This CDR3 has 16 residues. V gave up 2 bases and J gave up 3 bases, with 16 bases separating them. CDR1 and CDR2 from the germline V gene are SEHNR and FQNEAQ (reference sequence). DNA for the CDR3: TGTGCCAGCAGCTTATTGACAACCGGGACTCACTATGGCTACACCTTC. Its protein product is CASSLLTTGTHYGYTF.

The chain combines TRBV6-5 with TRBJ1-5; D is possibly TRBD1 (6 bases). The length of the CDR3 is 13 residues. The V end lost 10 bases, the J end lost 4 bases, and 14 bases lay between the germline ends. Per germline, CDR1 MNHEY and CDR2 SVGAGI. CDR3 DNA sequence: TGTGCCACCCATATACAGGGAAATCAGCCCCAGCATTTT. Protein sequence: CATHIQGNQPQHF.